The present TCR beta chain was sequenced within a study of T cells in localized non-small cell lung cancer. Study results and caveats: Peak T cell clonality was found in uninvolved adjacent lung, exceeding tumor.

Notes on this clone: No antigen is known for it.

Deletions cut 7 bases from V and 0 bases from J, with 16 bases between. Germline CDR1 reads SGHAT; CDR2 reads FQNNGV. The CDR3 spans 15 residues. Clones were read by immunoSEQ multiplex PCR, and TCRdb kept only the in-frame ones, dropping some. Counted here are some 36,000 clones, about nine tenths occurring once; the ten biggest clones make up around 6%. This receptor was taken from a male donor older than 55 with stage II lung adenocarcinoma. The starting material was peripheral blood mononuclear cells, obtained before any cancer treatment. The rearrangement uses TRBV11-2 and TRBJ2-7; D is unresolved. The CDR3 DNA reads as TGTGCCAGCACCCTCAGCGAGGTGGGCTCCTACGAGCAGTACTTC. This codes for CASTLSEVGSYEQYF.